This TCR beta chain was retrieved from a study of blood T cell repertoires in COVID-19. Overall study: Sources were T cells, B-cell-depleted T cells, or PBMCs; the material itself was cDNA or gDNA.

The table came from immunoSEQ multiplex PCR; TCRdb's copy has only in-frame clones and leaves some out. The table includes some 64,000 clones, roughly 88% detected once. The length of the CDR3 is 13 residues. V was pared by 4 bases and J by 3 bases, with 10 bases between. CDR1 and CDR2 from the germline V gene are LGHDT and YNNKEL (reference sequence). This TCR derives from a man in his forties or fifties with active COVID-19. The sample consisted of peripheral blood. The V gene is TRBV3-1 (or the pseudogene TRBV3-2), the J gene TRBJ2-7; D perhaps matches TRBD1 (6 bases). The CDR3 coding sequence is TGTGCCAGCAGCCTCATCAGGGGCTACGAGCAGTACTTC. It specifies CASSLIRGYEQYF.